This T cell receptor (beta chain) was sequenced in a study of cytomegalovirus exposure and HLA in healthy donors. PCR was performed using 60 Vbeta and 13 Jbeta primers. Profiled with immunoSEQ multiplex PCR; TCRdb holds only in-frame clones, not every one. The table includes around 160,000 clones, approximately 78% detected once. Remarks on this clone: Its matching antigen is unknown.

Findings and caveats of the study: A later analysis found common viral pathogens apparently linked to several of the most significant clusters.

Per germline, CDR1 MNHNY and CDR2 SVGAGI (reference sequence). The V segment lost 4 bases and the J segment 5 bases; nucleotides outside the gene matches: 10. CDR3 length equals 15 residues. Sequenced input: PBMCs. This receptor was taken from a middle-aged man in good health and CMV-seropositive. The chain uses TRBV6-6 and TRBJ1-1, with 7 bases aligning to TRBD1. The CDR3 bases are TGTGCCAGCAGTTCCCTAGGACAGGATTCGACTGAAGCTTTCTTT. Its translation: CASSSLGQDSTEAFF.